The 12 T cell receptor beta chains presented below share a single source sample, sequenced in a study of beta chain features in type 1 diabetes. General observations from the study: When Type 1 diabetes patients were examined, their TCRB CDR3s proved moderately but significantly shorter in all four CD4+ subsets.

Reverse transcribing all isolated RNA meant expressed TCRB transcripts were sequenced. Profiled with immunoSEQ multiplex PCR; TCRdb holds only in-frame clones, not every one. Of roughly 140,000 clones in the sample, 10% were seen once. Their cognate antigens are unknown. Input material: central memory CD4+ T cells from blood. These receptors were taken from a man in his thirties or forties with type 1 diabetes.

The chain uses TRBV9 and TRBJ1-2, with D unclear. The CDR3 loop spans 13 amino acids. V dropped 0 bases and J dropped 0 bases, with 3 bases sitting between them. Per the germline V gene, CDR1 is SGDLS and CDR2 is YYNGEE. This chain's CDR3 is CASSVVANYGYTF. Written as DNA, the CDR3 is TGTGCCAGCAGCGTAGTCGCTAACTATGGCTACACCTTC.

CDR3 coding DNA: TGCGCCAGCAGCAGGGGACAGGGGGCGGTTGAAGCTTTCTTT. Protein product: CASSRGQGAVEAFF. V usage is TRBV5-1 and J usage is TRBJ1-1; 12 positions match TRBD1. CDR3 size: 14 residues. V shed 4 bases, J shed 7 bases, and the junction held 5 bases outside the gene matches. CDR1 is SGHRS, CDR2 YFSETQ, per germline.

This clone was picked up a small number of times. This chain links TRBV5-1 with TRBJ1-1, with TRBD1 matching 10 bases. The CDR3 length is 13 residues. Unmatched junction bases numbered 4, after V lost 4 bases and J lost 7 bases. Per germline, CDR1 SGHRS and CDR2 YFSETQ. As DNA, the CDR3 is TGCGCCAGCAGCGGGACAGGGGAGGGTGAAGCTTTCTTT. This translates into CASSGTGEGEAFF.

The chain joins TRBV5-1 to TRBJ2-7; 9 bases match TRBD1. With V trimmed by 4 bases and J by 2 bases, 7 bases remained unmatched. The CDR3 spans 15 residues. Germline V gene data show CDR1 as SGHRS and CDR2 as YFSETQ. The DNA for the CDR3 is TGCGCCAGCAGCCAAACCGGGACAGGGACCTACGAGCAGTACTTC. As protein: CASSQTGTGTYEQYF.

The V call is TRBV19, the J call TRBJ2-5; 8 bases map to TRBD2. CDR3 length equals 15 residues. The trim removed 9 bases at V and 1 base at J, leaving 10 bases unmatched. Germline CDR1 reads LNHDA; CDR2 reads SQIVND (reference sequence). CDR3 bases: TGTGCCAGCAGGAGGCGGGAGGCCTCCCAAGAGACCCAGTACTTC. Translating gives CASRRREASQETQYF. The full variable domain, with the rest looked up from reference TRBV19 and TRBJ2-5, is DGGITQSPKYLFRKEGQNVTLSCEQNLNHDAMYWYRQDPGQGLRLIYYSQIVNDFQKGDIAEGYSVSREKKESFPLTVTSAQKNPTAFYLCASRRREASQETQYFGPGTRLLVL.

V is TRBV6-6 and J is TRBJ1-2; possibly TRBD1 for D (5 bases). This CDR3 is 12 amino acids long. CDR1 and CDR2 from the germline V gene are MNHNY and SVGAGI (reference sequence). V was cut by 6 bases and J by 4 bases, with 9 bases left in between. CDR3 in amino acids: CASSSQGYGYTF. The CDR3, as DNA: TGTGCCAGCAGCAGCCAGGGCTATGGCTACACCTTC.

The table lists this clone with a few counts. V is TRBV2 and J is TRBJ1-2; D not certain. V was cut by 11 bases and J by 7 bases, with 11 bases left in between. CDR1 and CDR2 (germline): SNHLY, FYNNEI. There are 10 residues in the CDR3. The CDR3 nucleotides are TGTGCCTCCTCTACGTCTGGCTACACCTTC. This encodes CASSTSGYTF.

The chain combines TRBV5-4 with TRBJ1-5; a weak D match, TRBD1 (6 bases). Germline V CDR1 and CDR2: SGHNT, YYREEE (reference sequence). The CDR3 extends over 15 amino acids. V was pared by 4 bases and J by 3 bases, with 14 bases between. The CDR3 DNA reads as TGTGCCAGCAGCAGACCGGGACACTTCAATCAGCCCCAGCATTTT. It translates to CASSRPGHFNQPQHF.

In its sample, this clone was seen a few times. The genes are TRBV19 and TRBJ1-2; tentatively, D is TRBD1 (5 bases). The length of the CDR3 is 16 residues. Germline CDR1 is LNHDA and CDR2 is SQIVND (reference sequence). V lost 4 bases, J lost 3 bases, and 18 bases lay in between. CDR3: CASSTGGAARHYGYTF. As DNA, the CDR3 is TGTGCCAGTAGTACTGGAGGGGCCGCGCGGCACTATGGCTACACCTTC.

The chain combines TRBV11-2 with TRBJ2-7, with TRBD2 identical over 9 bases. CDR3 length equals 14 residues. V was pared by 4 bases and J by 7 bases, with 8 bases of the junction left unmatched. CDR1 is SGHAT, CDR2 FQNNGV, per germline. The CDR3 sequence is CASSSLSGRREQYF. The CDR3 DNA reads as TGTGCCAGCAGCTCACTTAGCGGGAGAAGGGAGCAGTACTTC.

The rearrangement links TRBV7-2 to TRBJ2-3, with TRBD2 matching 7 bases. Looked up from germline, CDR1 is SGHTA and CDR2 is FQGNSA. Trimming took 4 bases from V and 0 from J; bases not matched to a gene: 7. The CDR3 loop spans 16 amino acids. The CDR3 loop is CASSSSSGTSTDTQYF. Here the CDR3 DNA reads TGTGCCAGCAGCTCCTCTAGCGGAACTAGCACAGATACGCAGTATTTT.

The chain uses TRBV7-9 and TRBJ2-1, with a tentative D call TRBD1 (5 bases). From germline, CDR1 is SEHNR and CDR2 FQNEAQ (reference sequence). The CDR3 is made up of 15 amino acids. The V end was cut by 2 bases, the J end by 2 bases, with 10 bases between. CDR3 nucleotides: TGTGCCAGCAGCTTACAGGGTGTGACCTACAATGAGCAGTTCTTC. Its protein product is CASSLQGVTYNEQFF.